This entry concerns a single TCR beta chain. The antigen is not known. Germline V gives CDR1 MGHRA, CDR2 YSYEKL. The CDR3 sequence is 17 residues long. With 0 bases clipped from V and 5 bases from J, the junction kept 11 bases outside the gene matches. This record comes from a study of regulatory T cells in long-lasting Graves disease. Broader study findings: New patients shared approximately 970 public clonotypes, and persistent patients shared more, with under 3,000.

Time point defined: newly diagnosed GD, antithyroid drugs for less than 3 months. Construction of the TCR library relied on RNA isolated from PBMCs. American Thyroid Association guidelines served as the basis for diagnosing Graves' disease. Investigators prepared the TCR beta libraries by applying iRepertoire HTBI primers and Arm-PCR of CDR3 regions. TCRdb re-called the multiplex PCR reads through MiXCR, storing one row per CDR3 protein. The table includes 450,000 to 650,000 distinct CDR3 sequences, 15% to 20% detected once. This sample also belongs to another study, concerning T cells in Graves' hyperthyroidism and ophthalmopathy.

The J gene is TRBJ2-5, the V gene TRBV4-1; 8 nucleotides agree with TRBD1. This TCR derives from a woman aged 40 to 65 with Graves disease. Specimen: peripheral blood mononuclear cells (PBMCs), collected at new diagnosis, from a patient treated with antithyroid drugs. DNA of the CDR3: TGCGCCAGCAGCCAAGACATGGACAGGGTCTTGTGGGAGACCCAGTACTTC. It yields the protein CASSQDMDRVLWETQYF.